Shown below are 9 T cell receptor beta chains from a single sample sequenced in a study of cytomegalovirus exposure and HLA in healthy donors. Here immunoSEQ multiplex PCR was the method, and the copy in TCRdb shows in-frame clones only, minus some. The table includes 220,000 or so clones, over 80% detected once. The specimen was PBMCs. These receptors all come from a woman in her 30s in good health and CMV-seropositive.

J is TRBJ2-7 and V is TRBV5-1; 7 bases map to TRBD1. J lost 2 bases, V lost 0 bases, and 8 bases had no gene match. The germline V gene has CDR1 SGHRS and CDR2 YFSETQ. CDR3 size: 16 residues. CDR3 in amino acids: CASSLAPGTDPYEQYF. Here the CDR3 DNA reads TGCGCCAGCAGCTTGGCCCCCGGGACAGACCCCTACGAGCAGTACTTC.

The chain uses TRBV2 and TRBJ2-7; TRBD2 matches at 11 bases. This CDR3 comprises 16 residues. Germline V gives CDR1 SNHLY, CDR2 FYNNEI. V shed 8 bases and J 1 base; nucleotides not matched to a gene: 10. CDR3 in amino acids: CASQETSGRVSYEQYF. CDR3 nucleotide sequence: TGTGCCAGCCAAGAAACTAGCGGGAGAGTATCCTACGAGCAGTACTTC.

The V call is TRBV5-4, the J call TRBJ1-2; perhaps TRBD1 as D (6 bases). The CDR3 has 16 residues. Germline lookup yields CDR1 SGHNT and CDR2 YYREEE (reference sequence). Trimming took off 6 bases at V and 6 bases at J, with 24 bases between the two ends. This chain's CDR3 is CASTTQGPHNINGYTF. For the CDR3, the DNA is TGTGCCAGCACCACACAGGGTCCCCACAATATAAATGGCTACACCTTC.

This rearrangement joins TRBV7-8 to TRBJ2-1; D gene uncertain. V lost 6 bases and J lost 7, with 13 bases in between. The CDR3 is 13 amino acids. Germline V lookup: CDR1 SGHVS, CDR2 FQNEAQ. The CDR3 nucleotides read TGTGCCAGCAGTTCAGGATCCTCGAATGAGCAGTTCTTC. Protein product: CASSSGSSNEQFF.

The CDR3 region is CASKDGGTDTQYF. The CDR3 DNA reads as TGTGCCAGCAAAGACGGCGGGACAGATACGCAGTATTTT. The chain couples TRBV2 to TRBJ2-3; possibly TRBD2 for D (5 bases). The germline V and J ends were trimmed by 7 bases and 3 bases, with 11 bases remaining between them. The CDR3 runs to 13 residues. Germline V gene lookup returns CDR1 SNHLY and CDR2 FYNNEI.

The genes are TRBV11-2 and TRBJ2-7; D may be TRBD2 (5 bases). This CDR3 is built from 13 residues. Germline assignment: CDR1 SGHAT and CDR2 FQNNGV. The V end lost 3 bases, the J end lost 3 bases, and 9 bases lay between the germline ends. The CDR3 DNA is TGTGCCAGCAGCTTTACTAGGATCTACGAGCAGTACTTC. Translating gives CASSFTRIYEQYF.

The CDR3 protein is CASSLEFSGIQETQYF. CDR3 coding DNA: TGTGCCAGCAGCTTAGAGTTTAGCGGGATCCAAGAGACCCAGTACTTC. The chain is built from TRBV11-2 and TRBJ2-5; TRBD2 aligns across 8 bases. The CDR3 totals 16 residues. CDR1 is SGHAT and CDR2 is FQNNGV in the germline V gene. V shed 0 bases, J shed 1 base, and the junction held 4 bases outside the gene matches.

The V and J genes are TRBV27 and TRBJ2-5, with D maybe TRBD1 (8 bases). The CDR3 is 13 residues long. Germline V gene data show CDR1 as MNHEY and CDR2 as SMNVEV (reference sequence). With 0 bases removed from V and 11 bases from J, the gap between germline ends came to 13 bases. The chain's CDR3 is CASSLSRGREQYF. In DNA form, the CDR3 reads TGTGCCAGCAGTTTATCCAGGGGGCGGGAGCAGTACTTC.

In this sample, this clone turned up many times. This chain links TRBV5-4 with TRBJ2-3, with D perhaps assigned TRBD1 or TRBD2 (5 bases each). Trimming shortened V by 4 bases and J by 6 bases, and 12 bases separated the two germline ends. The CDR3 totals 13 residues. Looked up from germline, CDR1 is SGHNT and CDR2 is YYREEE (reference sequence). CDR3 DNA: TGTGCCAGCAGCCTCTTTGGGGGTGATACGCAGTATTTT. This translates into CASSLFGGDTQYF.